Following are 11 T cell receptor beta chains from one sample sequenced in a study of T cells in Graves' hyperthyroidism and ophthalmopathy. Amplification targeted TCR beta CDR3 regions from RNA transcripts. The HTBI primer set drove a first-round RT-PCR of the TCR CDR3. TCRdb analysed the multiplex PCR reads with MiXCR anew, one entry per CDR3 protein. The sample holds approximately 600,000 distinct CDR3 sequences, roughly 20% seen once. The sequenced material came from blood. The receptors derive from a man aged 25 to 40 with Graves' ophthalmopathy.

A few counts support this clonotype. The V gene is TRBV7-9, the J gene TRBJ1-1; the D gene is possibly TRBD1 (6 bases). V was shortened by 3 bases and J by 7 bases, with 12 bases between the two germline ends. Per germline, CDR1 SEHNR and CDR2 FQNEAQ (reference sequence). CDR3 length equals 13 residues. The CDR3, as DNA: TGTGCCAGCAGCTTCGGACAGCCCAATGAAGCTTTCTTT. Translating it yields CASSFGQPNEAFF.

The table lists this clonotype with a count of one. The V and J genes are TRBV10-3 and TRBJ2-7; D may match TRBD1 or TRBD2 (5 bases each). The CDR3 spans 14 residues. CDR1 is ENHRY, CDR2 SYGVKD, per germline. The V end was cut by 7 bases, the J end by 8 bases, with 21 bases between. CDR3 protein: CAIKEGPSSKKQYF. The CDR3 region has the DNA TGTGCCATCAAAGAGGGACCGAGCTCCAAGAAGCAGTACTTC.

This rearrangement joins TRBV7-8 to TRBJ2-7, with TRBD2 identical over 13 bases. The CDR3 spans 16 residues. In germline, CDR1 is SGHVS, CDR2 FQNEAQ. V lost 1 base and J lost 5; bases outside the gene matches: 5. CDR3 bases: TGTGCCAGCAGCTTAGAAGCCGGGACTAGCGGGGACGAGCAGTACTTC. As protein: CASSLEAGTSGDEQYF.

This clonotype was recorded a few times. The V and J genes are TRBV6-5 and TRBJ2-7; a possible D gene is TRBD2 (6 bases). The CDR3 has 14 residues. Germline CDR1 reads MNHEY; CDR2 reads SVGAGI. With 2 bases removed from V and 1 base from J, the gap between germline ends came to 9 bases. CDR3: CASSYRDWSYEQYF. DNA of the CDR3: TGTGCCAGCAGTTACCGGGACTGGTCCTACGAGCAGTACTTC.

This clonotype came up a few times. This sequence joins TRBV5-1 and TRBJ2-3; D might be TRBD2 (5 bases). The CDR3 is 14 amino acids. V was pared by 0 bases and J by 6 bases, with 11 bases between. The germline gives CDR1 SGHRS, CDR2 YFSETQ. Here the CDR3 DNA reads TGCGCCAGCAGCTTGGGACGGGAAGTCGATACGCAGTATTTT. Translating gives CASSLGREVDTQYF.

This rearrangement joins TRBV5-6 to TRBJ2-1, with D perhaps assigned TRBD1 or TRBD2 (5 bases each). Deletions cut 3 bases from V and 3 bases from J, with 16 bases between. The CDR3 consists of 16 residues. Germline-derived CDR1 and CDR2 are SGHDT and YYEEEE. Here the CDR3 reads CASSSEGPLGYNEQFF. DNA for the CDR3: TGTGCCAGCAGCTCCGAGGGACCGCTCGGCTACAATGAGCAGTTCTTC.

The rearrangement links TRBV29-1 to TRBJ2-5; 10 bases map to TRBD2. Germline CDR1 and CDR2: SQVTM and ANQGSEA. This CDR3 region has 15 residues. V trimming: 4 bases; J trimming: 6 bases; junction bases outside the gene matches: 11. The CDR3 reads CSVGGVAGGKKTQYF. Here the CDR3 DNA reads TGCAGCGTTGGGGGCGTAGCGGGAGGAAAAAAGACCCAGTACTTC.

This clonotype was seen at least ten times. J is TRBJ2-5 and V is TRBV5-6; 8 bases fit TRBD1. This CDR3 spans 13 amino acids. CDR1 and CDR2 (germline): SGHDT, YYEEEE. Losses at the gene ends were 4 bases for V and 3 bases for J; bases not matched to a gene: 2. CDR3 residues: CASSRDRKETQYF. The CDR3 DNA reads TGTGCCAGCAGCCGGGACAGGAAAGAGACCCAGTACTTC.

This chain uses TRBV19 with TRBJ2-5; 8 nucleotides align to TRBD2. The junction had 6 bases not matched to a gene; V was cut back by 2 bases and J by 1 base. The CDR3 is made up of 16 amino acids. The V gene's germline CDR1 is LNHDA and CDR2 SQIVND (reference sequence). This CDR3 reads CASSITGTRSQETQYF. Here the CDR3 DNA reads TGTGCCAGTAGTATAACCGGGACTAGGTCCCAAGAGACCCAGTACTTC.

This clonotype has just a few counts. The genes are TRBV27 and TRBJ1-2; 8 nucleotides match TRBD1. The CDR3 sequence is 17 residues long. Germline V lookup: CDR1 MNHEY, CDR2 SMNVEV (reference sequence). The V and J ends lost 4 bases and 2 bases, in that order; junction bases with no gene match: 12. The CDR3: CASSSLGGTGLNYGYTF. In DNA form, the CDR3 reads TGTGCCAGCAGTTCTCTCGGGGGGACAGGCCTCAACTATGGCTACACCTTC.

In this sample, this clonotype turned up many times. This sequence joins TRBV6-1 and TRBJ2-1; 11 bases fit TRBD2. With 6 bases clipped from V and 3 bases from J, the junction kept 13 bases outside the gene matches. Germline assignment: CDR1 MNHNS and CDR2 SASEGT. The CDR3 extends over 18 amino acids. CDR3 sequence (DNA): TGTGCCAGCAGGGACGGGACTAGCGGAAAAAACGTCTACAATGAGCAGTTCTTC. Its protein product is CASRDGTSGKNVYNEQFF.